This T cell receptor (beta chain) was obtained from a study of blood T cell repertoires in COVID-19. Germline loops: CDR1 LNHDA, CDR2 SQIVND (reference sequence). Trimming left V 3 bases short and J 2 bases short, with 6 bases between. The CDR3 is 13 amino acids. Measured with immunoSEQ multiplex PCR; TCRdb has only the in-frame clones, and not every one. Of about 83,000 clones in the sample, roughly 80% are singletons; the top ten hold roughly 16%. The chain carries TRBV19 and TRBJ2-3; weak D call: TRBD2 (5 bases). The TCR comes from a woman aged 80 or over with acute or convalescent COVID-19. The specimen sequenced was peripheral blood. The CDR3, as DNA: TGTGCCAGTAGTATTAGCGACACAGATACGCAGTATTTT. Amino acids: CASSISDTDTQYF. The variable domain in full, completed from reference TRBV19 and TRBJ2-3, reads DGGITQSPKYLFRKEGQNVTLSCEQNLNHDAMYWYRQDPGQGLRLIYYSQIVNDFQKGDIAEGYSVSREKKESFPLTVTSAQKNPTAFYLCASSISDTDTQYFGPGTRLTVL.